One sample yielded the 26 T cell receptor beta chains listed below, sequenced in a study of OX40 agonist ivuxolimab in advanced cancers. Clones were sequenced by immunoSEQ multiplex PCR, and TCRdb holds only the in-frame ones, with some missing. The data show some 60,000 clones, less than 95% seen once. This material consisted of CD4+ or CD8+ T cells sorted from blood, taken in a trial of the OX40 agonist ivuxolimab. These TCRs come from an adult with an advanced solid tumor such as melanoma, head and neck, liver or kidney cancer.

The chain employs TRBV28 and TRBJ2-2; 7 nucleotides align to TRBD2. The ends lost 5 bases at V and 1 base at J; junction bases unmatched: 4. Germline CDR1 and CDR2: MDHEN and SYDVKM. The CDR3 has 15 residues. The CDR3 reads CASSNLAGNTGELFF. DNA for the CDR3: TGTGCCAGCAGTAACTTAGCGGGGAACACCGGGGAGCTGTTTTTT.

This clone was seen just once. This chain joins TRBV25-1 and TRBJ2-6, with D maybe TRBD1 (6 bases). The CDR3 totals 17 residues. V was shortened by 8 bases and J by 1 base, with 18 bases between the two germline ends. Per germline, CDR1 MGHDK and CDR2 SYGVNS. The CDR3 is CASAAHTGISGANVLTF. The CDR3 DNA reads TGTGCCAGCGCAGCCCATACAGGGATATCTGGGGCCAACGTCCTGACTTTC.

CDR3 region: CASSLDHTGELFF. The CDR3 bases are TGTGCCAGCAGCTTGGACCACACCGGGGAGCTGTTTTTT. V is TRBV5-4 and J is TRBJ2-2; D is ambiguous. The CDR3 is made up of 13 amino acids. The V end lost 0 bases, the J end lost 3 bases, and 3 bases lay between the germline ends. Germline assignment: CDR1 SGHNT and CDR2 YYREEE (reference sequence).

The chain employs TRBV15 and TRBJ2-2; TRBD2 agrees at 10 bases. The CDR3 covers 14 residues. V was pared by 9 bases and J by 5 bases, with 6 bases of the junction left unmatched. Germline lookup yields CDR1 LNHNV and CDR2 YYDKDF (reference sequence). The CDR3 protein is CATSGLAVTGELFF. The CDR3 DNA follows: TGTGCCACGAGCGGACTAGCGGTTACCGGGGAGCTGTTTTTT.

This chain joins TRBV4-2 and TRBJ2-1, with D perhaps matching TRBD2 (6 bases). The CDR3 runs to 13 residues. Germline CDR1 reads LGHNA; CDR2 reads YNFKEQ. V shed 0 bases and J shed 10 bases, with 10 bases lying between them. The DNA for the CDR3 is TGTGCCAGCAGCCAAGACGGAGGGCGGGAGCAGTTCTTC. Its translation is CASSQDGGREQFF.

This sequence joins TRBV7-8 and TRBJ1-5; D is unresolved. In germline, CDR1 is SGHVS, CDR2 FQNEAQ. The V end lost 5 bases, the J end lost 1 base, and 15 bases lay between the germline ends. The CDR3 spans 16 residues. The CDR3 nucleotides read TGTGCCAGCAGCCGAGACTGGGTTGCGAGCAATCAGCCCCAGCATTTT. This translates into CASSRDWVASNQPQHF.

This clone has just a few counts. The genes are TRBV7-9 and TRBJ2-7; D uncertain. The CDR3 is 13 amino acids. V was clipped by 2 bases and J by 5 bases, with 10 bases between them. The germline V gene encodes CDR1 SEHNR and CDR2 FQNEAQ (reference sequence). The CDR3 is CASSLYRVDEQYF. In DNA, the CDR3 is TGTGCCAGCAGCTTATATCGGGTGGACGAGCAGTACTTC.

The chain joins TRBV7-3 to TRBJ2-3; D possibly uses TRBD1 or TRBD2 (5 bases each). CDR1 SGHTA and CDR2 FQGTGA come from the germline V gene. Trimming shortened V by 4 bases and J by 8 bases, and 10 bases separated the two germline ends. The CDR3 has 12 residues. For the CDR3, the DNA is TGTGCCAGCAGCTCCGGGGACGCTACGCAGTATTTT. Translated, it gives CASSSGDATQYF.

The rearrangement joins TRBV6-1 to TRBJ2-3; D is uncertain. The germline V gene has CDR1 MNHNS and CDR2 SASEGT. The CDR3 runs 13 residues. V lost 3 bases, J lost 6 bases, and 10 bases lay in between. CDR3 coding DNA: TGTGCCAGCAGTGATAGCATCCGGGATACGCAGTATTTT. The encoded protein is CASSDSIRDTQYF.

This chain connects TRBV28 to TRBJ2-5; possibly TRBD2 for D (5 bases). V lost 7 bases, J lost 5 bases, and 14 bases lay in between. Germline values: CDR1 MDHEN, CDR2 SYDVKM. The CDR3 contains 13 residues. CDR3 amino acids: CASNSGLRETQYF. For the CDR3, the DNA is TGTGCCAGCAATTCGGGATTGAGGGAGACCCAGTACTTC. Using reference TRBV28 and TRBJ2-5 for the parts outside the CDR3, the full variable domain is DVKVTQSSRYLVKRTGEKVFLECVQDMDHENMFWYRQDPGLGLRLIYFSYDVKMKEKGDIPEGYSVSREKKERFSLILESASTNQTSMYLCASNSGLRETQYFGPGTRLLVL.

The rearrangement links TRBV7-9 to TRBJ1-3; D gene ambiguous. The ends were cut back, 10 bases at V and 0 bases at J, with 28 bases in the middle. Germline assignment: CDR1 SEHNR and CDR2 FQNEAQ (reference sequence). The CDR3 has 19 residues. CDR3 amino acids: CAISLSQAVVGLSGNTIYF. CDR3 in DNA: TGTGCCATCTCCCTCAGCCAGGCCGTCGTCGGACTCTCTGGAAACACCATATATTTT.

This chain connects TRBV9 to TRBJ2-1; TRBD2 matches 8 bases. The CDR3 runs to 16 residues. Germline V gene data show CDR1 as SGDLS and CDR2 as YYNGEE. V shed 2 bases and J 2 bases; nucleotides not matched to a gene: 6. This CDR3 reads CASSVSGRATYNEQFF. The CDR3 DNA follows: TGTGCCAGCAGCGTTTCCGGGAGGGCAACCTACAATGAGCAGTTCTTC.

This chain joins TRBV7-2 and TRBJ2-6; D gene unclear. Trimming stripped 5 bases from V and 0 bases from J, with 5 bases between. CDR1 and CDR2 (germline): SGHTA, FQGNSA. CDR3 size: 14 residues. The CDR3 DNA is TGTGCCAGCAGCCCCGACTCTGGGGCCAACGTCCTGACTTTC. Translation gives CASSPDSGANVLTF.

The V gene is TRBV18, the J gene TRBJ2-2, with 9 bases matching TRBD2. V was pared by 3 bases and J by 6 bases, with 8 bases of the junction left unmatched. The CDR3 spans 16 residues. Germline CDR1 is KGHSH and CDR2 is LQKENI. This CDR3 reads CASSPSLAGSPGELFF. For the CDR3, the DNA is TGTGCCAGCTCACCGAGTCTAGCGGGAAGCCCCGGGGAGCTGTTTTTT. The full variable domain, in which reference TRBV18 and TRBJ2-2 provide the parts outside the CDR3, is NAGVMQNPRHLVRRRGQEARLRCSPMKGHSHVYWYRQLPEEGLKFMVYLQKENIIDESGMPKERFSAEFPKEGPSILRIQQVVRGDSAAYFCASSPSLAGSPGELFFGEGSRLTVL.

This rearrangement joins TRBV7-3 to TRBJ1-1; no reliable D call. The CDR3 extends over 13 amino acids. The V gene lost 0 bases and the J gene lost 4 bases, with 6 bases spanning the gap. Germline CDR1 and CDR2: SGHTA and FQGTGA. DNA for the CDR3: TGTGCCAGCAGCTTAACCCCTGGCACTGAAGCTTTCTTT. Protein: CASSLTPGTEAFF.

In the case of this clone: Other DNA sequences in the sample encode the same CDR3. This CDR3 is CASSLRLAAYEQYF. The CDR3 DNA is TGTGCCAGCAGCTTAAGACTAGCGGCCTACGAGCAGTACTTC. V and J are TRBV11-2 and TRBJ2-7; 9 nucleotides match TRBD2. The length of the CDR3 is 14 residues. Germline trimming cut 2 bases from V and 2 bases from J; bases unmatched to any gene: 1. Per the germline V gene, CDR1 is SGHAT and CDR2 is FQNNGV.

The DNA of the CDR3 is TGTGCCAGCAGCGTAGCTAGCGGGAGACCAGATACGCAGTATTTT. Translated, it gives CASSVASGRPDTQYF. The chain recombines TRBV9 with TRBJ2-3; TRBD2 agrees at 10 bases. CDR1 is SGDLS, CDR2 YYNGEE, per germline. The CDR3 runs 15 residues. Trimming removed 0 bases from V and 4 bases from J; junction bases left unmatched: 2.

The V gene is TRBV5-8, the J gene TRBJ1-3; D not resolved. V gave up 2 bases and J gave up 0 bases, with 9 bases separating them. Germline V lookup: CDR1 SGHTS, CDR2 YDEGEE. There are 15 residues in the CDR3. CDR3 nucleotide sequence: TGTGCCAGCAGCTTCGGACGGCTCTCTGGAAACACCATATATTTT. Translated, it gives CASSFGRLSGNTIYF. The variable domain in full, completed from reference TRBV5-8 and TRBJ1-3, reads EAGVTQSPTHLIKTRGQQATLRCSPISGHTSVYWYQQALGLGLQFLLWYDEGEERNRGNFPPRFSGRQFPNYSSELNVNALELEDSALYLCASSFGRLSGNTIYFGEGSWLTVV.

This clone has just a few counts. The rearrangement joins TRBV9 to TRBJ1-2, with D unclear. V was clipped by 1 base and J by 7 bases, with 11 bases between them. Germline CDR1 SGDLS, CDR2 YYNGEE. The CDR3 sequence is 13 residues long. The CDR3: CASSVRAGSGYTF. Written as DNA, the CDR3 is TGTGCCAGCAGCGTACGGGCTGGTAGTGGCTACACCTTC.

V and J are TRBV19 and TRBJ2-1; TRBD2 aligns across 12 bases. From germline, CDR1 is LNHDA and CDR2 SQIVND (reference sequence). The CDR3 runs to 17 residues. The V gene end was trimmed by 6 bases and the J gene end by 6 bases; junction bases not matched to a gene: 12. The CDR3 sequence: CASSPRLAGDVGNEQFF. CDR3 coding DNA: TGTGCCAGTAGCCCCAGACTAGCGGGAGATGTGGGCAATGAGCAGTTCTTC.

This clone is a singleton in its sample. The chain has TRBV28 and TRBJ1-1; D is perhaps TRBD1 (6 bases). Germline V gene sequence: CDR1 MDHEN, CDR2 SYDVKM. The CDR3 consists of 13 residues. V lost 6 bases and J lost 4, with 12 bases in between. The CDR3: CASRPGQITEAFF. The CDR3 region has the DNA TGTGCCAGCAGGCCCGGACAGATCACTGAAGCTTTCTTT.

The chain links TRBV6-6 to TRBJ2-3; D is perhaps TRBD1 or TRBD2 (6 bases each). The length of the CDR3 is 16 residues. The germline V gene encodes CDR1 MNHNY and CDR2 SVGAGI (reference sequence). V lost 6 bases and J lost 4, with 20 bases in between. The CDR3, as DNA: TGTGCCAGCAGCCGCCGAGGGGGGAGGCAGGCAGATACGCAGTATTTT. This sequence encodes CASSRRGGRQADTQYF.

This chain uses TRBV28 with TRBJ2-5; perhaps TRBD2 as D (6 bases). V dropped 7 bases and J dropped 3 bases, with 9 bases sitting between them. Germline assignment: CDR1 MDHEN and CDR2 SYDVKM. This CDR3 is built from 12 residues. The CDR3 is CASIGGKETQYF. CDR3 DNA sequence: TGTGCCAGCATTGGGGGGAAAGAGACCCAGTACTTC. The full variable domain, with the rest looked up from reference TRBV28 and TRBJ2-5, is DVKVTQSSRYLVKRTGEKVFLECVQDMDHENMFWYRQDPGLGLRLIYFSYDVKMKEKGDIPEGYSVSREKKERFSLILESASTNQTSMYLCASIGGKETQYFGPGTRLLVL.

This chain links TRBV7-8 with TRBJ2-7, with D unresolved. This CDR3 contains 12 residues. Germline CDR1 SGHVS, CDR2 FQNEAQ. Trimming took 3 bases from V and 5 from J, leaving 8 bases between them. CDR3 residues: CASSFSLNEQYF. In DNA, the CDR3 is TGTGCCAGCAGCTTCTCCCTCAACGAGCAGTACTTC.

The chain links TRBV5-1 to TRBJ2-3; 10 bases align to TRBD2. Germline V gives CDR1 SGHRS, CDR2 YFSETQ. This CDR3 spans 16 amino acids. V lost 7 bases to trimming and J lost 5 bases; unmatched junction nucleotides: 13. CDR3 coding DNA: TGCGCCAGCCGTTCCCGCCTAGCGGGAGAGGGAGATACGCAGTATTTT. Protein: CASRSRLAGEGDTQYF.

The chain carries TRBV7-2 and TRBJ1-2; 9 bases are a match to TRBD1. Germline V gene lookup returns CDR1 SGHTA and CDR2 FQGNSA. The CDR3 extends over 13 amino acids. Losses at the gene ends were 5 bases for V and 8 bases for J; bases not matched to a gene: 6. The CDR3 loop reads CASSAGQGQGYTF. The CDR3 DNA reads TGTGCCAGCAGCGCCGGACAGGGGCAAGGCTACACCTTC.